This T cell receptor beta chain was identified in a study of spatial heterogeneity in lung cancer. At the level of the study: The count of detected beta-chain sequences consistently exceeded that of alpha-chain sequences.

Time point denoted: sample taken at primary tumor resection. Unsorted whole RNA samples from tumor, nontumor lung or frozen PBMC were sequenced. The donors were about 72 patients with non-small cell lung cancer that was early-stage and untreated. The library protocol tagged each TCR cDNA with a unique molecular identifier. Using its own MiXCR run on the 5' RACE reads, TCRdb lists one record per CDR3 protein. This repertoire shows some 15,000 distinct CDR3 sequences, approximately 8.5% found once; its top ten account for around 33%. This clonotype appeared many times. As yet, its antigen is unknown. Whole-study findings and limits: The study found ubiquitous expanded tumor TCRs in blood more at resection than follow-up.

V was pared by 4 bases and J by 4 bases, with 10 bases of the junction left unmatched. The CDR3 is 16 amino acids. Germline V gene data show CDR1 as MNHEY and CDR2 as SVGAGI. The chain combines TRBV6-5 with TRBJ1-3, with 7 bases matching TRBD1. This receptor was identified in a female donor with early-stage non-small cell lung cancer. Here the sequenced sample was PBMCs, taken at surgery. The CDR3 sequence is CASSSPRQGSGNTIYF. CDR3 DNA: TGTGCCAGCAGTTCCCCCCGACAGGGATCCGGAAACACCATATATTTT.